This TCR beta chain is from a study of neurological immune-mediated disorders. There are many counts of this clonotype. The CDR3 length is 16 residues. V trimming: 5 bases; J trimming: 4 bases; junction bases outside the gene matches: 8. Germline V CDR1 and CDR2: WSHSY, SAAADI. TCRdb analysed the 5' RACE reads with MiXCR anew, one entry per CDR3 protein. The sample records 50,000 or so distinct CDR3 sequences, around 3.3% being singletons. The source of this sequence is a man aged 40-55 years with multiple sclerosis. Sample: PBMCs. V is TRBV10-2 and J is TRBJ2-1, with 10 bases aligning to TRBD2. CDR3 protein: CASSRKSGGAYNEQFF. The CDR3 region has the DNA TGCGCCAGCAGTCGTAAGAGCGGGGGGGCTTACAATGAGCAGTTCTTC.